These T cell receptor beta chains were read from a single sample in a study of regulatory T cells in long-lasting Graves disease. TCRdb redid the calling of the multiplex PCR reads with MiXCR, one entry per CDR3 protein. This table holds a few hundred thousand distinct CDR3 sequences, about a quarter found once. Material: peripheral blood mononuclear cells (PBMCs), obtained when the disease was refractory, from a patient treated with antithyroid drugs. These receptors originate from a female donor with Graves disease. Both conserved end residues are part of each CDR3. The D gene is left open where the match is weak. The size entry is marked missing in some rows and otherwise reads once, few, many or a size class.

clone_size	cdr3_length	v_call	j_call	d_call	cdr3_nt	cdr3_aa
few	16	TRBV30	TRBJ1-5	.	TGTGCCTGGAGTGCGAACCTGGGACATAGCAATCAGCCCCAGCATTTT	CAWSANLGHSNQPQHF
few	16	TRBV7-9	TRBJ1-1	.	TGTGCCAGCAGCTCTAGGACTGGACGTGAGAACACTGAAGCTTTCTTT	CASSSRTGRENTEAFF
.	17	TRBV7-6	TRBJ2-7	TRBD2	TGTGCCAGCAGCTTAAGGGGACTAGCGGGAGTCGGCTATGAGCAGTACTTC	CASSLRGLAGVGYEQYF
few	15	TRBV5-1	TRBJ2-5	.	TGCGCCAGCAGCATAATCAGGACAGCCCAAGAGACCCAGTACTTC	CASSIIRTAQETQYF
few	14	TRBV3-1	TRBJ1-4	TRBD1	TGTGCCAGCAGCCAAGAAATTCAGGGGGCAAAACTGTTTTTT	CASSQEIQGAKLFF
.	13	TRBV6-1	TRBJ2-5	.	TGTGCCAGCAGAGCAGGCCCTGCAGAGACCCAGTACTTC	CASRAGPAETQYF
few	13	TRBV2	TRBJ2-2	TRBD1	TGTGCCAGCAGGGCAGGGGGTTCCGGGGAGCTGTTTTTT	CASRAGGSGELFF
few	15	TRBV5-1	TRBJ1-1	.	TGCGCCAGCAGCTTGGCCGGTCCCAGGCGCCTGCGAGCTTTCTTT	CASSLAGPRRLRAFF
.	11	TRBV29-1	TRBJ1-2	.	TGCAGCGTAGTCGGACCTTATGGCTACACCTTC	CSVVGPYGYTF
.	16	TRBV15	TRBJ2-7	TRBD2	TGTGCCACCAGCGGCGCTAGCGGGAGAAGACCCTACGAGCAGTACTTC	CATSGASGRRPYEQYF
.	11	TRBV20-1	TRBJ2-3	.	TGCAGTGCCATGCCCGACAATACGCAGTATTTT	CSAMPDNTQYF
.	13	TRBV30	TRBJ2-3	.	TGTGCCTGGAGTCCCCATGTGGGAGATACGCAGTATTTT	CAWSPHVGDTQYF
few	15	TRBV7-2	TRBJ1-2	TRBD1	TGTGCCAGCAGCTTAGGGACAGGGGTTTATCGCGGCTACACCTTC	CASSLGTGVYRGYTF
once	15	TRBV20-1	TRBJ2-7	TRBD2	TGCAGTGCTAGAGGGCTAGCGGGGACCTCCTACGAGCAGTACTTC	CSARGLAGTSYEQYF
few	16	TRBV9	TRBJ2-7	TRBD2	TGTGCCAGCAGCGTAGGCGGGAGGGGAAGCTCCTACGAGCAGTACTTC	CASSVGGRGSSYEQYF
few	14	TRBV20-1	TRBJ2-7	TRBD1	TGCAGTGCTAGGGACGGGACAGGGGTTAACGAGCAGTACTTC	CSARDGTGVNEQYF
many	16	TRBV3-1	TRBJ2-7	TRBD2	TGTGCCAGCAGCCAAGAACAGACTAGCAATGCCTACGAGCAGTACTTC	CASSQEQTSNAYEQYF
many	16	TRBV6-1	TRBJ2-2	.	TGTGCCACCCGAAGAATAGTGGGCCGGTACACCGGGGAGCTGTTTTTT	CATRRIVGRYTGELFF
few	12	TRBV14	TRBJ2-7	.	TGTGCCAGCAGCCAAGGGGGAGCCTTTCAGTACTTC	CASSQGGAFQYF
.	14	TRBV6-1	TRBJ2-7	TRBD1	TGTGCCAGCAGTAAAACGGGACAGTCCTACGAGCAGTACTTC	CASSKTGQSYEQYF
many	15	TRBV3-1	TRBJ2-5	TRBD2	TGTGCCAGCAGCCCGGAAATAGCGGGAGGGGAGACCCAGTACTTC	CASSPEIAGGETQYF
few	13	TRBV20-1	TRBJ1-5	.	TGCAGTGCTAGAACGGGCCTAGATCAGCCCCAGCATTTT	CSARTGLDQPQHF
many	14	TRBV20-1	TRBJ2-7	.	TGCAGTGCTGTCTTCCCCGGGACCCCCTACGAGCAGTACTTC	CSAVFPGTPYEQYF
.	13	TRBV28	TRBJ1-3	.	TGTGCCATACGGGGGGGGGCTGGAAACACCATATATTTT	CAIRGGAGNTIYF
few	14	TRBV6-1	TRBJ1-6	.	TGTGCCAGCAGCCGATCTTTCGAGCATTCACCCCTCCACTTT	CASSRSFEHSPLHF
few	14	TRBV20-1	TRBJ1-3	.	TGCAGTGCTAGATCCGTGGACTCTGGAAACACCATATATTTT	CSARSVDSGNTIYF
.	17	TRBV5-1	TRBJ2-7	TRBD2	TGCGCCAGCAGCTTCCAGACTAGCGGGAGCCCATCCTACGAGCAGTACTTC	CASSFQTSGSPSYEQYF
few	16	TRBV12-3/TRBV12-4	TRBJ1-5	TRBD1	TGTGCCAGCAGTTTCGGTTGGGCAGGGGGCCTTCAGCCCCAGCATTTT	CASSFGWAGGLQPQHF
many	15	TRBV28	TRBJ1-2	TRBD1	TGTGCCAGCAGTTTATCGAGGGGGCGCTTCCATGGCTACACCTTC	CASSLSRGRFHGYTF
.	15	TRBV11-1	TRBJ2-1	TRBD2	TGTGCCAGCAGCTTCTCTACTAGCGGGAGCTATGAGCAGTTCTTC	CASSFSTSGSYEQFF
.	13	TRBV6-4	TRBJ1-2	.	TGTGCCAGCAGTTATCAGGGGCTGGGGGGCTACACCTTC	CASSYQGLGGYTF
.	16	TRBV3-1	TRBJ2-7	TRBD2	TGTGCCAGCAGCCCCGAGGGGCTAGCGGGAGACTACGAGCAGTACTTC	CASSPEGLAGDYEQYF
few	15	TRBV19	TRBJ1-1	.	TGTGCCAGTAGTATAACGAGGACAGCGAACACTGAAGCTTTCTTT	CASSITRTANTEAFF
few	17	TRBV20-1	TRBJ2-5	TRBD1	TGCAGTGCTAGAGTTGCAGGGACAGGGTTCTTCAGGGAGACCCAGTACTTC	CSARVAGTGFFRETQYF
many	10	TRBV28	TRBJ1-2	.	TGTGCCAGCAGTAACTATGGCTACACCTTC	CASSNYGYTF
few	18	TRBV14	TRBJ2-7	TRBD2	TGTGCCAGCAGCCAAATTAGGACTAGCGGGAGTAGGTCCTACGAGCAGTACTTC	CASSQIRTSGSRSYEQYF
few	15	TRBV4-1	TRBJ2-7	.	TGCGCCAGCAGCCGGGAACGTCAGGGGACCTACGAGCAGTACTTC	CASSRERQGTYEQYF
.	13	TRBV18	TRBJ1-3	.	TGTGCCAGCTCACCAGGGGATGGAAACACCATATATTTT	CASSPGDGNTIYF
many	12	TRBV6-5	TRBJ2-5	.	TGTGCCAGCAGTTCGGGCATCGAGACCCAGTACTTC	CASSSGIETQYF
few	16	TRBV5-6	TRBJ2-2	TRBD2	TGTGCCAGCACCACACTTTTAGCGGGGGATACCGGGGAGCTGTTTTTT	CASTTLLAGDTGELFF
.	15	TRBV19	TRBJ1-2	.	TGTGCCAGCTGGGTTTGGGGTGCCGGCAACTATGGCTACACCTTC	CASWVWGAGNYGYTF
many	17	TRBV5-1	TRBJ1-4	TRBD1	TGCGCCAGCAGCTTGTATGGGACAGTCCGCTCTAATGAAAAACTGTTTTTT	CASSLYGTVRSNEKLFF
.	12	TRBV12-3/TRBV12-4	TRBJ2-2	.	TGTGCCAGCAGTCGGACTACCGGGGAGCTGTTTTTT	CASSRTTGELFF
many	14	TRBV2	TRBJ2-7	TRBD2	TGTGCCACCCGGACTAGCGGGGCCTCCTACGAGCAGTACTTC	CATRTSGASYEQYF
many	17	TRBV6-5	TRBJ1-1	TRBD1	TGTGCCAGCAGTTCGGACAGGGGCTCGATCGTGGACACTGAAGCTTTCTTT	CASSSDRGSIVDTEAFF
many	14	TRBV12-3/TRBV12-4	TRBJ1-2	.	TGTGCCAGCAGTTACCGGTCCAGGGGCTATGGCTACACCTTC	CASSYRSRGYGYTF
few	15	TRBV6-1	TRBJ2-7	.	TGTGCCAGCAGTAAAGGGTTCCTTCTCTCCTACGAGCAGTACTTC	CASSKGFLLSYEQYF